The T cell receptor (beta chain) described here comes from a study of T cell changes during pregnancy in multiple sclerosis (dated by TCRdb to the late 2010s). Turning to the overall study: The study examined how the T cell repertoire changed over the course of pregnancy in women with multiple sclerosis.

In the case of this clone: Its antigen specificity is not known. Base quality data are lacking; no much larger clone is found one base away.

V is pruned by 7 bases and J by 7 bases, leaving 11 bases of the junction without a gene match. Reading from cysteine to phenylalanine, the CDR3 counts 15 amino acids. This entry keeps only the CDR3 DNA: 45 bases, framed from base 1. Looking up the germline V gene (reference sequence) yields CDR1 MNHNY and CDR2 SVGAGI. Libraries were constructed by the immunoSEQ multiplex PCR assay. TCRdb holds this immuneACCESS table with in-frame rearrangements only. Some clones are missing; in checked studies, unresolved V genes explain under half, and the rest has no known cause. This sample is represented by 30,000 to 50,000 clones; about 92% of them were singletons. Around 0.78% of the sample goes to the ten largest clones.

The sample in question was CD4+ T cells from peripheral blood mononuclear cells, obtained in the third trimester of pregnancy. This TCR was recovered from a female donor with multiple sclerosis, enrolled in a pregnancy study. In this chain, TRBV6-6 is recombined with TRBJ2-2; TRBD1 fits 8 bases in the junction. The DNA is TGTGCCAGCACCAACCACAGGGGGTTCCGCGGGGAGCTGTTTTTT. Its protein product is CASTNHRGFRGELFF.